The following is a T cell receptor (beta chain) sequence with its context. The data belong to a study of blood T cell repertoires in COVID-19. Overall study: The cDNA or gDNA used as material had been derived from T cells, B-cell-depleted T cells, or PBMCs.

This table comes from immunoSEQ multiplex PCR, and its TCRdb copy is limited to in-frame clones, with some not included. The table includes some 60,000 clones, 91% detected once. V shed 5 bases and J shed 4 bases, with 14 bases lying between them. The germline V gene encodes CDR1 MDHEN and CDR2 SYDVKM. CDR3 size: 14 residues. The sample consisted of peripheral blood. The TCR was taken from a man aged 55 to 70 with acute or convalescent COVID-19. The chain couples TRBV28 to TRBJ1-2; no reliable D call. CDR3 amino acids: CASSPPRGAYGYTF. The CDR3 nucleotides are TGTGCCAGCAGTCCCCCTCGGGGTGCCTATGGCTACACCTTC.